The rows below give T cell receptor beta chains drawn from one sample of a study of regulatory T cells in long-lasting Graves disease. TCRdb reprocessed the multiplex PCR reads with MiXCR, giving one entry per CDR3 protein. The sample contains a few hundred thousand distinct CDR3 sequences, 20% to 25% of which appear only once. The material was peripheral blood mononuclear cells (PBMCs), obtained when the disease was refractory, from a patient treated with antithyroid drugs. All receptors come from a woman aged 35 to 49 with Graves disease. CDR3s include the opening cysteine and the closing phenylalanine or tryptophan. A D gene is named only where the DNA matches it firmly. Clone size is given for some rows only: seen once, a few or many times, or a class if the clone is expanded.

j_gene: TRBJ1-2; abundance: many; d_gene: -; v_gene: TRBV7-9; CDR3nt: TGTGCCAGCAGTTTGGGGGGTAACTATGGCTACACCTTC; CDR3aa: CASSLGGNYGYTF
j_gene: TRBJ2-3; abundance: -; d_gene: -; v_gene: TRBV28; CDR3nt: TGTGCCAGCAGTTCCCCGACAGCCACAGATACGCAGTATTTT; CDR3aa: CASSSPTATDTQYF
j_gene: TRBJ2-7; abundance: many; d_gene: -; v_gene: TRBV27; CDR3nt: TGTGCCAGCAGCCCCTCTCCTAGTGGCGAGCAGTACTTC; CDR3aa: CASSPSPSGEQYF
j_gene: TRBJ1-2; abundance: many; d_gene: -; v_gene: TRBV6-1; CDR3nt: TGTGCCAGCACCTTCGAGGGAATTAATGGCTACACCTTC; CDR3aa: CASTFEGINGYTF
j_gene: TRBJ1-1; abundance: many; d_gene: -; v_gene: TRBV28; CDR3nt: TGTGCCAGCAGCCCCCCAGTAGGGGTCCTCATGAACACTGAAGCTTTCTTT; CDR3aa: CASSPPVGVLMNTEAFF
j_gene: TRBJ2-1; abundance: once; d_gene: -; v_gene: TRBV11-2; CDR3nt: TGTGCCAGCAGCTGGAGGCACGGGACTGTCTACGCGCTGTACAATGAGCAGTTCTTC; CDR3aa: CASSWRHGTVYALYNEQFF
j_gene: TRBJ2-1; abundance: -; d_gene: TRBD2; v_gene: TRBV5-1; CDR3nt: TGCGCCAGCAGCTCCTACCTAGCGGAGGCCTACAATGAGCAGTTCTTC; CDR3aa: CASSSYLAEAYNEQFF
j_gene: TRBJ2-2; abundance: -; d_gene: TRBD2; v_gene: TRBV9; CDR3nt: TGTGCCAGCAGCTTGTCTAGCGGCTTGGCGGGGGAGCTGTTTTTT; CDR3aa: CASSLSSGLAGELFF
j_gene: TRBJ2-7; abundance: many; d_gene: TRBD1; v_gene: TRBV10-3; CDR3nt: TGTGCCATCAGTTACCGGGACAGCTACTACGAGCAGTACTTC; CDR3aa: CAISYRDSYYEQYF
j_gene: TRBJ2-3; abundance: -; d_gene: -; v_gene: TRBV6-2/TRBV6-3; CDR3nt: TGTGCCAGCAGTCGCCCGGGACTGTCCCCAGATACGCAGTATTTT; CDR3aa: CASSRPGLSPDTQYF
j_gene: TRBJ1-1; abundance: many; d_gene: -; v_gene: TRBV2; CDR3nt: TGTGCCAGCAGGGCCGGGGGGTTCGGTGAAGCTTTCTTT; CDR3aa: CASRAGGFGEAFF
j_gene: TRBJ2-7; abundance: -; d_gene: TRBD1; v_gene: TRBV19; CDR3nt: TGTGCCAGTAAGGGGACAGGGGCCTCCTACGAGCAGTACTTC; CDR3aa: CASKGTGASYEQYF
j_gene: TRBJ2-7; abundance: few; d_gene: TRBD1; v_gene: TRBV19; CDR3nt: TGTGCCAGTAGTGAGGGACAGGGGGACGAGCAGTACTTC; CDR3aa: CASSEGQGDEQYF
j_gene: TRBJ2-7; abundance: -; d_gene: TRBD2; v_gene: TRBV30; CDR3nt: TGTGCCTGGACCACACAAGCGGGACCGTACGAGCAGTACTTC; CDR3aa: CAWTTQAGPYEQYF
j_gene: TRBJ2-1; abundance: many; d_gene: -; v_gene: TRBV6-1; CDR3nt: TGTGCCAGCAGACGTTTCCGGGACATTAGCCACAATGAGCAGTTCTTC; CDR3aa: CASRRFRDISHNEQFF
j_gene: TRBJ2-2; abundance: many; d_gene: TRBD2; v_gene: TRBV2; CDR3nt: TGTGCCAGCAAGTGGACTAGCGGGACGAACACCGGGGAGCTGTTTTTT; CDR3aa: CASKWTSGTNTGELFF
j_gene: TRBJ2-1; abundance: few; d_gene: TRBD2; v_gene: TRBV20-1; CDR3nt: TGCAGTGCTAGCACGGGGGGTGTCTACTCCTACAATGAGCAGTTCTTC; CDR3aa: CSASTGGVYSYNEQFF